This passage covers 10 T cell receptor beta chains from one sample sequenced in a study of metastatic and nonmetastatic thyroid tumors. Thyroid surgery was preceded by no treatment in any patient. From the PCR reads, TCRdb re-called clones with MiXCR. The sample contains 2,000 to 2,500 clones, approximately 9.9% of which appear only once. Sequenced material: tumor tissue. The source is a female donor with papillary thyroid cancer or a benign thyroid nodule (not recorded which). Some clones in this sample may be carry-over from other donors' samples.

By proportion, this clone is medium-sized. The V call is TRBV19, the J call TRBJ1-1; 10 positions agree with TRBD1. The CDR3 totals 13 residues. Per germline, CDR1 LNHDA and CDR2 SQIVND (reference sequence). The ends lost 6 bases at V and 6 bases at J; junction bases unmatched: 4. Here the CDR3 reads CASRGDRGAEAFF. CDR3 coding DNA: TGTGCCAGTAGAGGGGACAGGGGCGCTGAAGCTTTCTTT.

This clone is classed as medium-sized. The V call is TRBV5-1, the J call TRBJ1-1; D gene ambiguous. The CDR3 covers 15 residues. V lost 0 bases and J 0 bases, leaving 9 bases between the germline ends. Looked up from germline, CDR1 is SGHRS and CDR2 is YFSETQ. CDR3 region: CASSLGVVMNTEAFF. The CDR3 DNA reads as TGCGCCAGCAGCTTGGGGGTAGTAATGAACACTGAAGCTTTCTTT.

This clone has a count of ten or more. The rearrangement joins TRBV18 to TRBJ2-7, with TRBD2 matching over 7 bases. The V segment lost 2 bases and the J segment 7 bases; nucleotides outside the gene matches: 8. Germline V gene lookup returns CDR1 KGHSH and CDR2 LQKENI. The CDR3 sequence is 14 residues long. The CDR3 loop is CASSPGTTYREQYF. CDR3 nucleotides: TGTGCCAGCTCACCAGGGACTACCTACCGGGAGCAGTACTTC.

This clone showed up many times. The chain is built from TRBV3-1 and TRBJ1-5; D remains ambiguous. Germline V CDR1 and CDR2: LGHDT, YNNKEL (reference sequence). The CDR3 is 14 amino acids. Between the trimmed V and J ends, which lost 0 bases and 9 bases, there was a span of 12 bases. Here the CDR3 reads CASSQELGKGPQHF. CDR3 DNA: TGTGCCAGCAGCCAAGAACTCGGAAAAGGGCCCCAGCATTTT.

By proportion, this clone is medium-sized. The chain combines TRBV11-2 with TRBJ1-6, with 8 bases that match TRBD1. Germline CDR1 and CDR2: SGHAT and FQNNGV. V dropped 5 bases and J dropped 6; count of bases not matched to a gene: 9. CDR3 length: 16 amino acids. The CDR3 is CASSTGQGGGNSPLHF. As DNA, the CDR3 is TGTGCCAGCAGCACAGGACAGGGAGGTGGTAATTCACCCCTCCACTTT. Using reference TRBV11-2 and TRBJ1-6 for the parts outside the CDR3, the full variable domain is EAGVAQSPRYKIIEKRQSVAFWCNPISGHATLYWYQQILGQGPKLLIQFQNNGVVDDSQLPKDRFSAERLKGVDSTLKIQPAKLEDSAVYLCASSTGQGGGNSPLHFGNGTRLTVT.

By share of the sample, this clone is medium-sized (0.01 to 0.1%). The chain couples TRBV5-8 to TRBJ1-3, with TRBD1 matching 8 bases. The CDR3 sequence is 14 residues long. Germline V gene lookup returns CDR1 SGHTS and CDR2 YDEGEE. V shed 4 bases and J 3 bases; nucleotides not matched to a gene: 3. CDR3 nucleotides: TGTGCCAGCAGCCGGACAGGGAGTGGAAACACCATATATTTT. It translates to CASSRTGSGNTIYF.

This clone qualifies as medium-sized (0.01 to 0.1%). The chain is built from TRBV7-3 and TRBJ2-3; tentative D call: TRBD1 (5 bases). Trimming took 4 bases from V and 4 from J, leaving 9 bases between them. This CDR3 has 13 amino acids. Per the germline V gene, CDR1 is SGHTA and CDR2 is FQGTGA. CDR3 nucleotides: TGTGCCAGCAGCTCCACAGGAGCAGATACGCAGTATTTT. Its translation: CASSSTGADTQYF.

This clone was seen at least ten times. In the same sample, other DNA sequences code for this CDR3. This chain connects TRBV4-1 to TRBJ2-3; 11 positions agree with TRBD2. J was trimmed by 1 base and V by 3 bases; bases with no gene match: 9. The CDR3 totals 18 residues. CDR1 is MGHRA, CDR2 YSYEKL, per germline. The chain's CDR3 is CASSHKILGLAGTDTQYF. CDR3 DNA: TGCGCCAGCAGCCACAAGATCCTGGGACTAGCGGGCACAGATACGCAGTATTTT.

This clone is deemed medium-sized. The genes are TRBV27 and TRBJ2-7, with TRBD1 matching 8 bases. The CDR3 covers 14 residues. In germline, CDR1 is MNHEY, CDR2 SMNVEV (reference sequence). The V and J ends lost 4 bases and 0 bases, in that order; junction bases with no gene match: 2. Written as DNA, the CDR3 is TGTGCCAGCAGTTCGGGACAGGCCTCCTACGAGCAGTACTTC. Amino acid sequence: CASSSGQASYEQYF.

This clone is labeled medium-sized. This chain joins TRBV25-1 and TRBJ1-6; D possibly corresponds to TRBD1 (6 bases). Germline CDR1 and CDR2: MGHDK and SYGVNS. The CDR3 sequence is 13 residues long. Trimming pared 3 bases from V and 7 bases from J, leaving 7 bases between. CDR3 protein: CASSEGTNSPLHF. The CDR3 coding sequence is TGTGCCAGCAGTGAGGGGACAAATTCACCCCTCCACTTT.